This TCR beta chain was captured by sequencing in a study of T cell changes during pregnancy in multiple sclerosis. The protocol was immunoSEQ multiplex PCR, while the TCRdb copy is restricted to in-frame clones and leaves out a portion. This sample has over 25,000 clones, with 85% to 95% found just once. The CDR3 covers 14 residues. Trimming removed 9 bases from V and 5 bases from J; junction bases left unmatched: 12. Germline CDR1 and CDR2: LNHDA and SQIVND (reference sequence). The chain links TRBV19 to TRBJ1-1, with 7 bases that match TRBD1. This sample comprised CD4+ T cells from peripheral blood mononuclear cells, obtained in the second trimester of pregnancy. This receptor was taken from a female donor with multiple sclerosis, enrolled in a pregnancy study. The CDR3, as DNA: TGTGCCAGCGCAGGGGGGTTTGGGGGGACTGAAGCTTTCTTT. It is translated as CASAGGFGGTEAFF. The full variable domain, with the rest looked up from reference TRBV19 and TRBJ1-1, is DGGITQSPKYLFRKEGQNVTLSCEQNLNHDAMYWYRQDPGQGLRLIYYSQIVNDFQKGDIAEGYSVSREKKESFPLTVTSAQKNPTAFYLCASAGGFGGTEAFFGQGTRLTVV.